What follows are 28 T cell receptor beta chains derived from one specimen sequenced in a study of radiotherapy plus CTLA-4 blockade in lung cancer. Profiled with immunoSEQ multiplex PCR; TCRdb holds only in-frame clones, not every one. The sample carries 25,000 to 35,000 clones, roughly four fifths recorded once. The specimen was peripheral blood, collected from a patient treated with radiotherapy plus ipilimumab. Receptor source: a human donor with non-small cell lung cancer that progressed on radiotherapy plus ipilimumab.

The rearrangement links TRBV6-6 to TRBJ2-3; possible D gene TRBD2, 5 bases. This CDR3 has 13 residues. Germline CDR1 reads MNHNY; CDR2 reads SVGAGI (reference sequence). The ends were cut back, 5 bases at V and 6 bases at J, with 12 bases in the middle. The CDR3 sequence is CASSGGSSDTQYF. CDR3 sequence (DNA): TGTGCCAGCAGTGGCGGGTCTAGCGATACGCAGTATTTT.

The gene calls are TRBV7-2 and TRBJ2-1, with TRBD1 matching over 8 bases. With V trimmed by 9 bases and J by 9 bases, 13 bases remained unmatched. The germline V gene has CDR1 SGHTA and CDR2 FQGNSA. The CDR3 runs 14 residues. CDR3 DNA: TGTGCCAGTACTCCGGGACAGGTGGTTGGTGAGCAGTTCTTC. This encodes CASTPGQVVGEQFF.

V is TRBV11-1 and J is TRBJ2-2; 7 nucleotides align to TRBD2. V shed 1 base and J 6 bases; nucleotides not matched to a gene: 2. Germline CDR1 reads SGHAT; CDR2 reads FQDESV (reference sequence). This CDR3 is built from 14 residues. CDR3 amino acids: CASSLGLAAGELFF. DNA of the CDR3: TGTGCCAGCAGCTTAGGACTAGCAGCCGGGGAGCTGTTTTTT.

The gene calls are TRBV4-1 and TRBJ2-3; 10 bases align to TRBD2. V shed 4 bases and J 1 base; nucleotides not matched to a gene: 14. This CDR3 has 19 amino acids. The V gene's germline CDR1 is MGHRA and CDR2 YSYEKL. The CDR3 sequence is CASSLKVFIAGGRTDTQYF. The CDR3 bases are TGCGCCAGCAGCCTCAAAGTTTTCATAGCGGGGGGTCGCACAGATACGCAGTATTTT.

The CDR3 is CASSKGQAYEQYF. Here the CDR3 DNA reads TGTGCCAGTAGTAAGGGACAGGCCTACGAGCAGTACTTC. This chain uses TRBV19 with TRBJ2-7; TRBD1 agrees at 8 bases. V gave up 4 bases and J gave up 2 bases; unmatched junction bases: 1. The germline gives CDR1 LNHDA, CDR2 SQIVND (reference sequence). The CDR3 sequence is 13 residues long.

This clone is a singleton in its sample. The chain is built from TRBV4-1 and TRBJ1-2; D is possibly TRBD1 (6 bases). Germline CDR1 reads MGHRA; CDR2 reads YSYEKL. The CDR3 is made up of 14 amino acids. V gave up 2 bases and J gave up 2 bases, with 9 bases separating them. In nucleotides, the CDR3 is TGCGCCAGCAGCCAACTGACAGGAAACTATGGCTACACCTTC. Encoded protein: CASSQLTGNYGYTF.

The rearrangement links TRBV14 to TRBJ2-7; 8 bases are shared with TRBD1. The junction had 3 bases not matched to a gene; V was cut back by 3 bases and J by 2 bases. CDR1 is SGHDN and CDR2 is FVKESK in the germline V gene. This CDR3 comprises 14 residues. The DNA of the CDR3 is TGTGCCAGCAGCCACAGGGGGCTAACCTACGAGCAGTACTTC. Amino acid sequence: CASSHRGLTYEQYF. The full variable domain, its missing parts supplied by reference TRBV14 and TRBJ2-7, is EAGVTQFPSHSVIEKGQTVTLRCDPISGHDNLYWYRRVMGKEIKFLLHFVKESKQDESGMPNNRFLAERTGGTYSTLKVQPAELEDSGVYFCASSHRGLTYEQYFGPGTRLTVT.

The rearrangement uses TRBV6-1 and TRBJ1-6; 9 bases are shared with TRBD1. The CDR3 runs 15 residues. Germline loops: CDR1 MNHNS, CDR2 SASEGT. Trimming took 3 bases from V and 9 from J; bases not matched to a gene: 6. The CDR3 loop is CASSEDRGGGSPLHF. In DNA, the CDR3 is TGTGCCAGCAGTGAGGACAGGGGAGGAGGTTCACCCCTCCACTTT.

The chain joins TRBV7-2 to TRBJ1-4, with 10 nucleotides matching TRBD1. Germline CDR1 and CDR2: SGHTA and FQGNSA. The CDR3 runs to 16 residues. After removal of 2 bases from V and 4 bases from J, the junction contained 4 bases not matched to a gene. The CDR3 nucleotides read TGTGCCAGCAGCTTACGGGACAGGGGCTATAATGAAAAACTGTTTTTT. As protein: CASSLRDRGYNEKLFF.

The V and J genes are TRBV28 and TRBJ2-7, with D unclear. Germline loops: CDR1 MDHEN, CDR2 SYDVKM. The V end lost 6 bases, the J end lost 3 bases, and 6 bases lay between the germline ends. CDR3 length: 11 residues. This CDR3 is CASRTFYEQYF. The CDR3 nucleotides read TGTGCCAGCAGGACTTTCTACGAGCAGTACTTC.

V is TRBV27 and J is TRBJ2-7, with 11 positions matching TRBD1. After removal of 6 bases from V and 5 bases from J, the junction contained 12 bases not matched to a gene. The CDR3 covers 16 residues. CDR1 and CDR2 from the germline V gene are MNHEY and SMNVEV (reference sequence). CDR3 coding DNA: TGTGCCAGCAGCTTCCTAGGGACAGGGGGTAGCGACGAGCAGTACTTC. Its protein product is CASSFLGTGGSDEQYF.

This chain links TRBV5-1 with TRBJ2-3; no clear D gene. This CDR3 is built from 15 residues. Germline V lookup: CDR1 SGHRS, CDR2 YFSETQ. V was clipped by 0 bases and J by 1 base, with 9 bases between them. In nucleotides, the CDR3 is TGCGCCAGCAGCTTGGGGTTGGCTGGCACAGATACGCAGTATTTT. It translates to CASSLGLAGTDTQYF.

The chain uses TRBV5-8 and TRBJ1-5; D is perhaps TRBD1 (5 bases). CDR1 SGHTS and CDR2 YDEGEE come from the germline V gene. The CDR3 is 15 amino acids. Between the trimmed V and J ends, which lost 0 bases and 5 bases, there was a span of 12 bases. CDR3 coding DNA: TGTGCCAGCAGCTTGGGGCAGGGTCTCGATCAGCCCCAGCATTTT. It specifies CASSLGQGLDQPQHF.

The chain employs TRBV7-2 and TRBJ2-5, with 8 bases fitting TRBD1. The germline V gene encodes CDR1 SGHTA and CDR2 FQGNSA. The CDR3 loop spans 14 amino acids. Unmatched junction bases numbered 3, after V lost 1 base and J lost 5 bases. CDR3 DNA sequence: TGTGCCAGCAGCTTAGGGACAGGGAGGGAGACCCAGTACTTC. Translation: CASSLGTGRETQYF.

The rearrangement joins TRBV10-3 to TRBJ1-2; perhaps TRBD1 as D (6 bases). The CDR3 totals 13 residues. V was pared by 0 bases and J by 6 bases, with 8 bases between. Germline values: CDR1 ENHRY, CDR2 SYGVKD. CDR3 DNA sequence: TGTGCCATCAGTGAGTCGGGACAAAATGGCTACACCTTC. Residues: CAISESGQNGYTF.

V usage is TRBV29-1 and J usage is TRBJ2-5; 12 nucleotides match TRBD1. Germline CDR1 and CDR2: SQVTM and ANQGSEA. V was clipped by 6 bases and J by 5 bases; unmatched bases: 16. The CDR3 totals 17 residues. The DNA of the CDR3 is TGCAGCGTCATGAGACCGGGACAGGGGGCTCCTACGGAGACCCAGTACTTC. Its protein is CSVMRPGQGAPTETQYF. Full variable domain (missing parts from reference TRBV29-1 and TRBJ2-5): SAVISQKPSRDICQRGTSLTIQCQVDSQVTMMFWYRQQPGQSLTLIATANQGSEATYESGFVIDKFPISRPNLTFSTLTVSNMSPEDSSIYLCSVMRPGQGAPTETQYFGPGTRLLVL.

J is TRBJ1-4 and V is TRBV5-1; D might be TRBD1 (5 bases). Deletions cut 0 bases from V and 7 bases from J, with 10 bases between. The CDR3 is made up of 14 amino acids. CDR1 and CDR2 from the germline V gene are SGHRS and YFSETQ. The CDR3 nucleotides are TGCGCCAGCAGCTTGGGTCAGGGAGGTGAAAAACTGTTTTTT. It translates to CASSLGQGGEKLFF.

This clone was recorded only once. The rearrangement links TRBV27 to TRBJ1-1; 7 bases are a match to TRBD1. Germline CDR1 is MNHEY and CDR2 is SMNVEV (reference sequence). Trimming took 8 bases from V and 1 from J; bases not matched to a gene: 1. The CDR3 contains 12 residues. The CDR3 here is CASHRGNTEAFF. The DNA for the CDR3 is TGTGCCAGCCACAGGGGGAACACTGAAGCTTTCTTT.

This chain connects TRBV7-2 to TRBJ1-6; tentative D call: TRBD1 (6 bases). V was shortened by 6 bases and J by 7 bases, with 16 bases between the two germline ends. CDR1 SGHTA and CDR2 FQGNSA come from the germline V gene. The CDR3 sequence is 15 residues long. CDR3 nucleotide sequence: TGTGCCAGCAGTGCAACCGGGACACAGAATTCACCCCTCCACTTT. As protein: CASSATGTQNSPLHF.

The rearrangement uses TRBV2 and TRBJ2-2; 8 nucleotides line up with TRBD2. CDR1 and CDR2 from the germline V gene are SNHLY and FYNNEI. The CDR3 runs to 15 residues. After removal of 8 bases from V and 0 bases from J, the junction contained 5 bases not matched to a gene. The DNA for the CDR3 is TGTGCCAGCGCCCGCGGGGGGCCGAACACCGGGGAGCTGTTTTTT. Encoded protein: CASARGGPNTGELFF.

The CDR3 loop reads CASSLGLALYNEQFF. DNA of the CDR3: TGTGCCAGCAGCTTGGGACTAGCGCTCTACAATGAGCAGTTCTTC. This chain links TRBV13 with TRBJ2-1; TRBD2 agrees at 10 bases. With 3 bases clipped from V and 3 bases from J, the junction kept 2 bases outside the gene matches. The CDR3 covers 15 residues. Germline CDR1 PRHDT, CDR2 FYEKMQ (reference sequence).

This chain links TRBV7-3 with TRBJ1-1; 7 nucleotides line up with TRBD1. Looked up from germline, CDR1 is SGHTA and CDR2 is FQGTGA. Trimming cost V 5 bases and J 7 bases; bases outside gene matches: 7. The CDR3 totals 13 residues. The CDR3 sequence is CASSPGQAGEAFF. The CDR3 region has the DNA TGTGCCAGCAGCCCAGGACAGGCCGGTGAAGCTTTCTTT.

J is TRBJ1-5 and V is TRBV5-1; maybe TRBD1 (5 bases). The CDR3 extends over 14 amino acids. CDR1 and CDR2 (germline): SGHRS, YFSETQ. Trimming took 5 bases from V and 4 from J, leaving 13 bases between them. CDR3 protein: CASSGGGNNQPQHF. CDR3 in DNA: TGCGCCAGCAGTGGGGGAGGAAATAATCAGCCCCAGCATTTT.

The V call is TRBV7-3, the J call TRBJ1-2, with 7 bases aligning to TRBD1. CDR3 length: 16 residues. After removal of 0 bases from V and 3 bases from J, the junction contained 7 bases not matched to a gene. CDR1 is SGHTA and CDR2 is FQGTGA in the germline V gene. The CDR3, as DNA: TGTGCCAGCAGCTTAACCCCGGACAGGAAGGACTATGGCTACACCTTC. This codes for CASSLTPDRKDYGYTF.

The chain recombines TRBV29-1 with TRBJ2-7; TRBD2 matches at 8 bases. Germline-derived CDR1 and CDR2 are SQVTM and ANQGSEA. CDR3 length: 14 amino acids. The trim removed 6 bases at V and 4 bases at J, leaving 11 bases unmatched. In nucleotides, the CDR3 is TGCAGCGTCGCCCTTGGGGCGGGGGGATACGAGCAGTACTTC. It codes for CSVALGAGGYEQYF.

The chain employs TRBV2 and TRBJ2-3, with TRBD2 as a possible D gene (5 bases). Trimming left V 3 bases short and J 0 bases short, with 10 bases between. Germline CDR1 and CDR2: SNHLY and FYNNEI. The CDR3 runs 15 residues. CDR3 sequence reads: CASSDWGVSTDTQYF. CDR3 nucleotides: TGTGCCAGCAGTGATTGGGGAGTCAGCACAGATACGCAGTATTTT.

The V gene is TRBV5-4, the J gene TRBJ1-6; 11 nucleotides align to TRBD1. Germline CDR1 is SGHNT and CDR2 is YYREEE (reference sequence). V dropped 4 bases and J dropped 0; count of bases not matched to a gene: 3. This CDR3 has 17 residues. The CDR3 protein is CASSRTGGNSYNSPLHF. For the CDR3, the DNA is TGTGCCAGCAGCCGGACAGGGGGCAACTCCTATAATTCACCCCTCCACTTT.

The rearrangement joins TRBV18 to TRBJ2-3; D remains ambiguous. Deletions cut 0 bases from V and 2 bases from J, with 12 bases between. The CDR3 sequence is 16 residues long. Germline V gene data show CDR1 as KGHSH and CDR2 as LQKENI. Written as DNA, the CDR3 is TGTGCCAGCTCACCACCGATGGGCTCTGACACAGATACGCAGTATTTT. The encoded protein is CASSPPMGSDTDTQYF.